Following are 31 T cell receptor beta chains from one sample sequenced in a study of blood T cell repertoires in COVID-19. Sequenced by immunoSEQ multiplex PCR; TCRdb stores in-frame clones only, minus some. The table shows 150,000 to 200,000 clones, with 78% occurring only once. The sequenced material came from peripheral blood. Receptor source: a woman at least 80 years old with acute or convalescent COVID-19.

A single count supports this clone. DNA for the CDR3: TGCGCCAGCAGCTCCCAGGGTCCAGGCTACGAGCAGTACTTC. It specifies CASSSQGPGYEQYF. This chain joins TRBV5-1 and TRBJ2-7; maybe TRBD1 (5 bases). Germline CDR1 reads SGHRS; CDR2 reads YFSETQ. V lost 3 bases, J lost 3 bases, and 13 bases lay in between. This CDR3 has 14 amino acids. Looking up the rest from reference TRBV5-1 and TRBJ2-7 gives the full variable domain: KAGVTQTPRYLIKTRGQQVTLSCSPISGHRSVSWYQQTPGQGLQFLFEYFSETQRNKGNFPGRFSGRQFSNSRSEMNVSTLELGDSALYLCASSSQGPGYEQYFGPGTRLTVT.

The chain carries TRBV5-1 and TRBJ1-2, with D tentatively TRBD1 (6 bases). CDR3 length: 14 amino acids. Trimming took 3 bases from V and 4 from J, leaving 13 bases between them. Per germline, CDR1 SGHRS and CDR2 YFSETQ. The CDR3 DNA reads as TGCGCCAGCAGCTCACTTAGGGGGGGCTATGGCTACACCTTC. This codes for CASSSLRGGYGYTF.

V gene TRBV27 combines with J gene TRBJ2-1, with 9 bases that match TRBD1. The CDR3 is made up of 16 amino acids. The germline CDR1 and CDR2 sequences are MNHEY and SMNVEV (reference sequence). The V gene end was trimmed by 6 bases and the J gene end by 0 bases; junction bases not matched to a gene: 6. CDR3 region: CASRPDRGSSYNEQFF. The CDR3 DNA reads as TGTGCCAGCAGGCCCGACAGGGGGAGCTCCTACAATGAGCAGTTCTTC.

CDR3 nucleotide sequence: TGTGCCAGCAGCCAAGTCTCCAGGGTTACCGGGGAGCTGTTTTTT. Its protein product is CASSQVSRVTGELFF. The V and J genes are TRBV3-1 (or the pseudogene TRBV3-2) and TRBJ2-2; weak D call: TRBD1 (5 bases). V was clipped by 1 base and J by 5 bases, with 11 bases between them. Germline CDR1 LGHDT, CDR2 YNNKEL (reference sequence). This CDR3 spans 15 amino acids.

This chain links TRBV20-1 with TRBJ1-3, with unresolved D. The V and J ends lost 3 bases and 2 bases respectively, with 11 bases between them. The CDR3 length is 14 residues. Germline V gene lookup returns CDR1 DFQATT and CDR2 SNEGSKA (reference sequence). CDR3: CSASSLGAGNTIYF. The CDR3 DNA sequence: TGCAGTGCTAGTAGTTTAGGAGCTGGAAACACCATATATTTT.

The chain couples TRBV3-1 (or the pseudogene TRBV3-2) to TRBJ1-4; TRBD1 matches at 9 bases. J lost 14 bases, V lost 5 bases, and 12 bases had no gene match. CDR1 is LGHDT, CDR2 YNNKEL, per germline (reference sequence). The CDR3 covers 14 residues. The CDR3 bases are TGTGCCAGCAGCTACCGGGACAGGGCTTGGGGGCTGTTTTTT. This encodes CASSYRDRAWGLFF.

This clone was seen more than once but under ten times. The rearrangement links TRBV30 to TRBJ1-1; D is unresolved. CDR1 and CDR2 from the germline V gene are GTSNPN and SVGIG (reference sequence). The CDR3 runs 13 residues. The V end lost 2 bases, the J end lost 7 bases, and 14 bases lay between the germline ends. The CDR3 DNA follows: TGTGCCTGGAGTCGCCGGGGTAGGGATGAAGCTTTCTTT. It specifies CAWSRRGRDEAFF.

Comments on this clone: Relative to the germline gene, one junction end is altered; a read error may explain this. V is TRBV27 and J is TRBJ2-4; 7 nucleotides match TRBD2. The length of the CDR3 is 16 residues. Germline lookup yields CDR1 MNHEY and CDR2 SMNVEV (reference sequence). In DNA, the CDR3 is TGTACCAGCACTACTAGCGAGGGCCACGCCAAAAACATTCAGTACTTC. This encodes CTSTTSEGHAKNIQYF.

This chain connects TRBV6-1 to TRBJ2-7; D remains unclear. There are 16 residues in the CDR3. V was pared by 2 bases and J by 1 base, with 15 bases between. Per germline, CDR1 MNHNS and CDR2 SASEGT. For the CDR3, the DNA is TGTGCCAGCAGTGAAACAATGTACCTCCGATCCTACGAGCAGTACTTC. Protein: CASSETMYLRSYEQYF.

The CDR3 region is CASSLGSSATQYF. The CDR3 DNA reads TGTGCCAGCAGCTTAGGGAGTAGTGCGACCCAGTACTTC. The chain has TRBV7-8 and TRBJ2-5; D not resolved. CDR1 is SGHVS and CDR2 is FQNEAQ in the germline V gene. V was shortened by 1 base and J by 7 bases, with 10 bases between the two germline ends. This CDR3 is built from 13 residues.

A note on this clone: The sample holds other DNA sequences that translate to the same CDR3. This rearrangement joins TRBV10-1 to TRBJ1-2, with TRBD1 identical over 7 bases. The CDR3 spans 13 residues. From germline, CDR1 is WNHNN and CDR2 SYGVQD (reference sequence). The V and J ends lost 3 bases and 3 bases, in that order; junction bases with no gene match: 1. CDR3 region: CASSEGTDYGYTF. The CDR3 region has the DNA TGCGCCAGCAGTGAAGGGACAGACTATGGCTACACCTTC.

The chain employs TRBV5-4 and TRBJ1-2; tentative D call: TRBD1 (6 bases). Germline lookup yields CDR1 SGHNT and CDR2 YYREEE (reference sequence). Trimming shortened V by 3 bases and J by 3 bases, and 12 bases separated the two germline ends. This CDR3 is 14 amino acids long. The chain's CDR3 is CASSYFTGYYGYTF. The CDR3 region has the DNA TGTGCCAGCAGCTACTTTACAGGGTACTATGGCTACACCTTC.

The chain carries TRBV7-9 and TRBJ1-2; D remains ambiguous. This CDR3 contains 12 residues. Germline V gives CDR1 SEHNR, CDR2 FQNEAQ (reference sequence). With 5 bases removed from V and 2 bases from J, the gap between germline ends came to 6 bases. The CDR3 spells CASSGENYGYTF. The CDR3 DNA is TGTGCCAGCAGCGGGGAGAACTATGGCTACACCTTC. The whole variable domain, remainder taken from reference TRBV7-9 and TRBJ1-2, is DTGVSQNPRHKITKRGQNVTFRCDPISEHNRLYWYRQTLGQGPEFLTYFQNEAQLEKSRLLSDRFSAERPKGSFSTLEIQRTEQGDSAMYLCASSGENYGYTFGSGTRLTVV.

This clone is a singleton in its sample. The chain couples TRBV19 to TRBJ2-1; 7 nucleotides agree with TRBD1. The V gene end was trimmed by 3 bases and the J gene end by 8 bases; junction bases not matched to a gene: 16. Germline loops: CDR1 LNHDA, CDR2 SQIVND (reference sequence). CDR3 size: 17 residues. Written as DNA, the CDR3 is TGTGCCAGTAGTATTGTACAGGGGAATATCCGGAAGGATGAGCAGTTCTTC. Its translation is CASSIVQGNIRKDEQFF.

A single count supports this clone. The chain combines TRBV5-1 with TRBJ1-3; 7 nucleotides match TRBD1. This CDR3 has 15 amino acids. V shed 4 bases, J shed 4 bases, and the junction held 8 bases outside the gene matches. Looked up from germline, CDR1 is SGHRS and CDR2 is YFSETQ. The CDR3 is CASSGIGTVGNTIYF. The CDR3 DNA is TGCGCCAGCAGCGGCATAGGGACAGTCGGAAACACCATATATTTT.

The rearrangement links TRBV28 to TRBJ1-2; perhaps TRBD1 as D (5 bases). The CDR3 is 11 residues long. V lost 7 bases and J lost 5, with 8 bases in between. Germline assignment: CDR1 MDHEN and CDR2 SYDVKM. The CDR3 is CASTRGYGYTF. CDR3 coding DNA: TGTGCCAGCACCCGGGGGTATGGCTACACCTTC.

V is TRBV5-1 and J is TRBJ2-2; unclear D gene. V was trimmed by 2 bases and J by 1 base, leaving 9 bases between them. There are 15 residues in the CDR3. From germline, CDR1 is SGHRS and CDR2 YFSETQ. Here the CDR3 reads CASSFGVLNTGELFF. The CDR3 DNA sequence: TGCGCCAGCAGCTTTGGAGTCCTGAACACCGGGGAGCTGTTTTTT.

The J gene is TRBJ1-2, the V gene TRBV7-3; TRBD1 agrees at 8 bases. V was pared by 5 bases and J by 7 bases, with 6 bases of the junction left unmatched. Germline CDR1 SGHTA, CDR2 FQGTGA. CDR3 length equals 13 residues. CDR3 in DNA: TGTGCCAGCAGCACAGACAGGGGACGTGGCTACACCTTC. Translating it yields CASSTDRGRGYTF.

This sequence joins TRBV18 and TRBJ2-1; 14 bases are a match to TRBD2. The germline V gene has CDR1 KGHSH and CDR2 LQKENI. Unmatched junction bases numbered 4, after V lost 3 bases and J lost 6 bases. This CDR3 spans 16 amino acids. The CDR3 DNA is TGTGCCAGCTCACCCCGACTAGCGGGAGGGATCAATGAGCAGTTCTTC. Translated, it gives CASSPRLAGGINEQFF.

The rearrangement uses TRBV28 and TRBJ2-1, with 10 bases fitting TRBD1. The CDR3 is made up of 14 amino acids. From germline, CDR1 is MDHEN and CDR2 SYDVKM. The V gene end was trimmed by 5 bases and the J gene end by 10 bases; junction bases not matched to a gene: 8. The DNA of the CDR3 is TGTGCCAGCAGTCCCCTCGGGGACAGGGGCGAGCAGTTCTTC. It specifies CASSPLGDRGEQFF.

The chain recombines TRBV5-4 with TRBJ1-1; possibly TRBD1 for D (6 bases). The ends were cut back, 4 bases at V and 4 bases at J, with 17 bases in the middle. The CDR3 length is 15 residues. Germline V gene lookup returns CDR1 SGHNT and CDR2 YYREEE (reference sequence). In DNA, the CDR3 is TGTGCCAGCAGCCGCAAAACAGGGACGAGCACTGAAGCTTTCTTT. Translated: CASSRKTGTSTEAFF.

The count of this clone is one. Other DNA sequences of this sample code for an identical CDR3. The DNA for the CDR3 is TGTGCCAGCAGCTTAAGCGTCCAAGAGACCCAGTACTTC. Protein: CASSLSVQETQYF. The chain employs TRBV7-9 and TRBJ2-5; D ambiguous. CDR1 is SEHNR and CDR2 is FQNEAQ in the germline V gene (reference sequence). The CDR3 consists of 13 residues. The ends were cut back, 2 bases at V and 1 base at J, with 5 bases in the middle.

J is TRBJ1-5 and V is TRBV19, with D possibly matching TRBD1 (6 bases). V shed 8 bases and J shed 0 bases, with 11 bases lying between them. Germline V gene lookup returns CDR1 LNHDA and CDR2 SQIVND (reference sequence). The CDR3 extends over 14 amino acids. CDR3 nucleotide sequence: TGTGCCAGTCGGGACACGAATAGCAATCAGCCCCAGCATTTT. Protein sequence: CASRDTNSNQPQHF.

The rearrangement joins TRBV3-1 (or the pseudogene TRBV3-2) to TRBJ1-1; D might be TRBD1 (5 bases). The germline V and J ends were trimmed by 3 bases and 0 bases, with 8 bases remaining between them. This CDR3 is built from 14 residues. Germline assignment: CDR1 LGHDT and CDR2 YNNKEL (reference sequence). CDR3 DNA sequence: TGTGCCAGCAGCCACCTGACAGTGAACACTGAAGCTTTCTTT. This codes for CASSHLTVNTEAFF.

V and J are TRBV9 and TRBJ2-7, with 7 bases fitting TRBD1. Trimming took 1 base from V and 8 from J; bases not matched to a gene: 6. CDR3 length: 13 amino acids. The germline V gene encodes CDR1 SGDLS and CDR2 YYNGEE. CDR3 nucleotide sequence: TGTGCCAGCAGCGTAACAGGGGATGGCAAGCAGTACTTC. Translation gives CASSVTGDGKQYF.

V and J are TRBV19 and TRBJ2-7; 11 bases are shared with TRBD1. Trimming removed 5 bases from V and 5 bases from J; junction bases left unmatched: 8. This CDR3 has 15 amino acids. Per germline, CDR1 LNHDA and CDR2 SQIVND (reference sequence). This CDR3 is CASSWGTGGVNEQYF. The CDR3 DNA follows: TGTGCCAGTAGTTGGGGGACAGGGGGAGTGAACGAGCAGTACTTC.

CDR3 sequence (DNA): TGCAGCGTTGCTCTGCAGTTGAACACTGAAGCTTTCTTT. Its translation is CSVALQLNTEAFF. The chain links TRBV29-1 to TRBJ1-1, with no clear D. V was pared by 4 bases and J by 0 bases, with 9 bases between. This CDR3 is 13 amino acids long. Germline CDR1 SQVTM, CDR2 ANQGSEA.

This chain links TRBV10-2 with TRBJ2-7; TRBD2 matches 11 bases. There are 13 residues in the CDR3. V lost 8 bases, J lost 6 bases, and 6 bases stayed unmatched. Germline lookup yields CDR1 WSHSY and CDR2 SAAADI. The CDR3 is CASRLAGQVEQYF. The CDR3 DNA reads TGCGCCAGCCGACTAGCGGGACAGGTCGAGCAGTACTTC.

In DNA form, the CDR3 reads TGTGCCAGCAGCTTAGGGGAGAGGGCCTATGAAGCTTTCTTT. The encoded protein is CASSLGERAYEAFF. The chain couples TRBV7-9 to TRBJ1-1; D is ambiguous. V gave up 1 base and J gave up 7 bases, with 13 bases separating them. This CDR3 is 14 amino acids long. CDR1 and CDR2 (germline): SEHNR, FQNEAQ (reference sequence). The full variable domain, in which reference TRBV7-9 and TRBJ1-1 provide the parts outside the CDR3, is DTGVSQNPRHKITKRGQNVTFRCDPISEHNRLYWYRQTLGQGPEFLTYFQNEAQLEKSRLLSDRFSAERPKGSFSTLEIQRTEQGDSAMYLCASSLGERAYEAFFGQGTRLTVV.

This clone was found a few times. The V and J genes are TRBV3-1 (or the pseudogene TRBV3-2) and TRBJ2-7, with a possible D match to TRBD2 (6 bases). V lost 1 base and J 2 bases, leaving 12 bases between the germline ends. Germline-derived CDR1 and CDR2 are LGHDT and YNNKEL (reference sequence). This CDR3 spans 15 amino acids. The CDR3 loop is CASSQVGSGTYEQYF. CDR3 in DNA: TGTGCCAGCAGCCAAGTCGGTAGCGGAACCTACGAGCAGTACTTC.

There are a few counts of this clone. The chain employs TRBV19 and TRBJ1-2; 9 bases align to TRBD1. Trimming removed 6 bases from V and 8 bases from J; junction bases left unmatched: 10. CDR1 is LNHDA and CDR2 is SQIVND in the germline V gene (reference sequence). The CDR3 runs to 14 residues. CDR3 in DNA: TGTGCCAGTAGGACCGGGACAGGGATTCTCGGCTACACCTTC. Protein product: CASRTGTGILGYTF.